This T cell receptor beta chain was retrieved from a study of shared clonotypes between healthy human individuals. Assay: immunoSEQ multiplex PCR; the TCRdb copy retains only in-frame clones and omits some. The sample has around 2.3 million clones, approximately 94% seen once. In regard to this clone: Its antigen is still unknown.

Points from the study as a whole: Non-shared clonotypes had lower generation probabilities than clonotypes shared by all four sorted-subset donors.

The receptor was isolated from a man aged 18 to 30 in good health. Input material: naive CD4+ T cells sorted from blood. As to subset: CD45RA+ positively selected.

The CDR3 is CASSLGWASGNTIYF. Here the CDR3 DNA reads TGTGCCAGCAGCTTAGGATGGGCCTCTGGAAACACCATATATTTT. The chain couples TRBV11-2 to TRBJ1-3; D is unclear. The CDR3 totals 15 residues. Germline V CDR1 and CDR2: SGHAT, FQNNGV. Deletions cut 1 base from V and 0 bases from J, with 7 bases between.